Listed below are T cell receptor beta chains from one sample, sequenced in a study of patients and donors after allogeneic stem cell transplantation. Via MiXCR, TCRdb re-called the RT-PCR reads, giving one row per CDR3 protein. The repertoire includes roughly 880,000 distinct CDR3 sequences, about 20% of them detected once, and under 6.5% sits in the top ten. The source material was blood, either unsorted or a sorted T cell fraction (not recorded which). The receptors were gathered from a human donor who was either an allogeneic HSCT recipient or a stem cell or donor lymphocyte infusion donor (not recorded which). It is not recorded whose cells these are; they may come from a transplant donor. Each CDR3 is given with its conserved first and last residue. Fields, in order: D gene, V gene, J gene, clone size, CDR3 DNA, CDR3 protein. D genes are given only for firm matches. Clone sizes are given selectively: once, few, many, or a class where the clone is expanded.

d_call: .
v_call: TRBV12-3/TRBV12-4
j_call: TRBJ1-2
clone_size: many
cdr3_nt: TGTGCCAGCAGTCTCAGGGTGGGAAGCGGCTACACCTTC
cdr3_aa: CASSLRVGSGYTF

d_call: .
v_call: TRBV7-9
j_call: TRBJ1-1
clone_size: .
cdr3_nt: TGTGCCAGCAGCGCCCGGGACCGAGAAGCTTTCTTT
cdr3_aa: CASSARDREAFF

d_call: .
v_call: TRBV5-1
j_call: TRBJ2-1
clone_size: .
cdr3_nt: TGCGCCAGCAGCTTTGTTCGGAACAATGAGCAGTTCTTC
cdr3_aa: CASSFVRNNEQFF

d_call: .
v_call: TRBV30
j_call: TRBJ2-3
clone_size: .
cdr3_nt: TGTGCCTGGAGTCTAAAGGGGATCGCAGATACGCAGTATTTT
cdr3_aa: CAWSLKGIADTQYF

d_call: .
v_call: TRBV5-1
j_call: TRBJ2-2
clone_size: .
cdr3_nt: TGCGCCAGCAGCCCGGTAACTAAGAACACCGGGGAGCTGTTTTTT
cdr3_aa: CASSPVTKNTGELFF

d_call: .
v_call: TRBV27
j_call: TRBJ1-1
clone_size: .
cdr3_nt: TGTGCCAGCAGTTTCCCTGGGGGGCAATCAGAAGCTTTCTTT
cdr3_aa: CASSFPGGQSEAFF

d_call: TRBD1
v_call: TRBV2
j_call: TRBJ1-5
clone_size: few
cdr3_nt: TGTGCCAGCAGCGAGGGACAGGGCAGCAATCAGCCCCAGCATTTT
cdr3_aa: CASSEGQGSNQPQHF

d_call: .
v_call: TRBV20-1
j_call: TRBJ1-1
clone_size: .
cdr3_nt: TGCAGTTCGGAAACAGTGAACACTGAAGCTTTCTTT
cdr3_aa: CSSETVNTEAFF

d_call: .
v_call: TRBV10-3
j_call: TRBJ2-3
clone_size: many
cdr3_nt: TGTGCCATCAGCACACCGGCGGTGGGGGGCACAGATACGCAGTATTTT
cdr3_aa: CAISTPAVGGTDTQYF

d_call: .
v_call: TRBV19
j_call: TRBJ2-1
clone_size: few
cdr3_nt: TGTGCCAGCAGGACAGTCTATTCCTACAATGAGCAGTTCTTC
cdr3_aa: CASRTVYSYNEQFF

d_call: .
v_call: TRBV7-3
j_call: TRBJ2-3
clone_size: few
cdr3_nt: TGTGCCAGCAGCTCTGGCCCCGGGAGTGGCTCAGATACGCAGTATTTT
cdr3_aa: CASSSGPGSGSDTQYF

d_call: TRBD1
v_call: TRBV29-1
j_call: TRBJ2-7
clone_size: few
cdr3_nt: TGCAGCGTTGAAGTCCCCTCCGAGGGCAGGGGGCCGAGGTCCTACGAGCAGTACTTC
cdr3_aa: CSVEVPSEGRGPRSYEQYF

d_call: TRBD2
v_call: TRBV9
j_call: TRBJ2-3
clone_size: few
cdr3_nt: TGTGCCAGCAGCGTAGTCGCGGCGGGAGCTTTCACAGATACGCAGTATTTT
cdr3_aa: CASSVVAAGAFTDTQYF

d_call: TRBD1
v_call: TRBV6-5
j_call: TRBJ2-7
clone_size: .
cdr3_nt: TGTGCCAGCAGTTACGGACAGGGCCGCTACGAGCAGTACTTC
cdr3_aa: CASSYGQGRYEQYF

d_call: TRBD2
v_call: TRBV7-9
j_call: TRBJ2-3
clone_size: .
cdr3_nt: TGTGCCAGCAGCTTCGAAAGGACTAGCTCTACAGATACGCAGTATTTT
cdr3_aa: CASSFERTSSTDTQYF

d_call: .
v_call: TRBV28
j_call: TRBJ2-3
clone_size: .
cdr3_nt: TGTGCCACAACGACCAGTTTTGTTCCCGCGGCCGATACGCAGTATTTT
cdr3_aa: CATTTSFVPAADTQYF

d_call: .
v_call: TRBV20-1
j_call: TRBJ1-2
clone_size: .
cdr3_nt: TGCAGTGCTATGGGGGGGGTCCGCGGGGTCTATGGCTACACCTTC
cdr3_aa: CSAMGGVRGVYGYTF

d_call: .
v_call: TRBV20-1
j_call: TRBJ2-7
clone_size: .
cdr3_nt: TGCAGTGCTAGCCAGCGGAGGGGCGGCGAGCAGTACTTC
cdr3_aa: CSASQRRGGEQYF

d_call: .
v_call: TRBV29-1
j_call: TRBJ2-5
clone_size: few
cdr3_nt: TGCAGCGTTGAACTACTAGTTGAGACCCAGTACTTC
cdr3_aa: CSVELLVETQYF

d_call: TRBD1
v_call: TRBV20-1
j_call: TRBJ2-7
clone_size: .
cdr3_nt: TGCAGTGCTCTAAGGACAGGAACCTACGAGCAGTACTTC
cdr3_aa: CSALRTGTYEQYF

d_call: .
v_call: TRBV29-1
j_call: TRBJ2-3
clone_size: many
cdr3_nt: TGCAGCGTATCACTAGCAGTCACAGATACGCAGTATTTT
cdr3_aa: CSVSLAVTDTQYF

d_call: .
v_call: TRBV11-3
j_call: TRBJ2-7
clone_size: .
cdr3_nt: TGTGCCAGCAGCTTGCAACAGGGAGGAATCTACGAGCAGTACTTC
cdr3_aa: CASSLQQGGIYEQYF

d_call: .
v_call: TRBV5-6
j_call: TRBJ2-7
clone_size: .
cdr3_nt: TGTGCCAGCAGCCACCTTGATAGCGAGCAGTACTTC
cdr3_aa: CASSHLDSEQYF

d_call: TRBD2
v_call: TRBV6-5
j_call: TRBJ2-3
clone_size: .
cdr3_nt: TGTGCCAGCAGTTACCGGCCGACCCTAGCGGGGACGCTAGATACGCAGTATTTT
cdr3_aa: CASSYRPTLAGTLDTQYF

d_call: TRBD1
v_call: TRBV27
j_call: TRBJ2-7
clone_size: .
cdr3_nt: TGTGCCAGCAGTTATCTGCGGGGGGACAGGGGCCACGAGCAGTACTTC
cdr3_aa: CASSYLRGDRGHEQYF

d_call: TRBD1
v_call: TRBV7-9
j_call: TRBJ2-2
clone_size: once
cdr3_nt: TGTGCCAGCAGCTTCGCCGGGACAGGGAGGGGCACCGGGGAGCTGTTTTTT
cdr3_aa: CASSFAGTGRGTGELFF

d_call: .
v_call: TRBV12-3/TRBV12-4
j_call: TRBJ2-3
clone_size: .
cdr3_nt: TGTGCCAGCAGTTATCAGGGGGGGAACACAGATACGCAGTATTTT
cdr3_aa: CASSYQGGNTDTQYF

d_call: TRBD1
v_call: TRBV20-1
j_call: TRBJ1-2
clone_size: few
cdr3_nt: TGCAGTGCTCGTCCACCTACAGGGGGCTGGGGGGAAGGCTACACCTTC
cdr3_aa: CSARPPTGGWGEGYTF

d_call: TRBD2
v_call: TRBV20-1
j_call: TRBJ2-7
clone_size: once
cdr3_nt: TGCAGTGCCGCCTCGGGGCGGGGGGCCGCCTACGAGCAGTACTTC
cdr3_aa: CSAASGRGAAYEQYF